This is a list of T cell receptor beta chains from one sample in a study of post-analysis software for immune sequencing data. Using its own MiXCR run on the PCR reads, TCRdb lists one record per CDR3 protein. The sample holds around 260,000 distinct CDR3 sequences, 36% seen once. Input material: blood. The receptors derive from a girl aged 5-17 years with multiple sclerosis. CDR3s include the opening cysteine and the closing phenylalanine or tryptophan. Fields, in order: J gene, D gene, V gene, clone size, CDR3 protein, CDR3 DNA. A D gene is named only where the DNA matches it firmly. Rows may omit the clone size; those that give it use once, few, many or a size class.

j_call: TRBJ2-7; d_call: -; v_call: TRBV5-1; clone_size: few; cdr3_aa: CASSSSGGFGEQYF; cdr3_nt: TGCGCCAGCAGCTCTTCTGGGGGGTTTGGCGAGCAGTACTTC
j_call: TRBJ2-7; d_call: TRBD2; v_call: TRBV5-1; clone_size: once; cdr3_aa: CASSLAPSGGLYEQYF; cdr3_nt: TGCGCCAGCAGCTTGGCCCCTAGCGGGGGCCTCTACGAGCAGTACTTC
j_call: TRBJ2-1; d_call: TRBD1; v_call: TRBV7-9; clone_size: many; cdr3_aa: CASSSADRVDNEQFF; cdr3_nt: TGTGCCAGCAGCTCTGCAGACAGGGTCGACAATGAGCAGTTCTTC
j_call: TRBJ1-1; d_call: -; v_call: TRBV5-1; clone_size: -; cdr3_aa: CAGSWAQRNTEAFF; cdr3_nt: TGCGCCGGCAGCTGGGCCCAGCGGAACACTGAAGCTTTCTTT
j_call: TRBJ2-1; d_call: TRBD2; v_call: TRBV20-1; clone_size: many; cdr3_aa: CSASGTSVSYNEQFF; cdr3_nt: TGCAGTGCTAGTGGGACTAGCGTCAGTTACAATGAGCAGTTCTTC
j_call: TRBJ1-1; d_call: TRBD1; v_call: TRBV12-3/TRBV12-4; clone_size: once; cdr3_aa: CASRSQGKNTEAFF; cdr3_nt: TGTGCCAGCAGGTCACAGGGGAAGAACACTGAAGCTTTCTTT
j_call: TRBJ2-7; d_call: -; v_call: TRBV4-1; clone_size: -; cdr3_aa: CASSQQRDSYNEQYF; cdr3_nt: TGCGCCAGCAGCCAACAGAGGGACTCCTACAATGAGCAGTACTTC
j_call: TRBJ2-3; d_call: -; v_call: TRBV6-5; clone_size: many; cdr3_aa: CASRRDAGRTDTQYF; cdr3_nt: TGTGCCAGCAGGCGGGACGCAGGACGCACAGATACGCAGTATTTT
j_call: TRBJ1-1; d_call: -; v_call: TRBV14; clone_size: few; cdr3_aa: CASSQRGNTEAFF; cdr3_nt: TGTGCCAGCAGCCAGCGGGGGAACACTGAAGCTTTCTTT
j_call: TRBJ2-3; d_call: -; v_call: TRBV5-1; clone_size: many; cdr3_aa: CASSLYRGGSTDTQYF; cdr3_nt: TGCGCCAGCAGCTTGTACCGTGGAGGGAGCACAGATACGCAGTATTTT
j_call: TRBJ2-1; d_call: -; v_call: TRBV20-1; clone_size: many; cdr3_aa: CSAASLFHNEQFF; cdr3_nt: TGCAGTGCCGCTAGCTTGTTCCACAATGAGCAGTTCTTC
j_call: TRBJ2-7; d_call: TRBD2; v_call: TRBV5-1; clone_size: -; cdr3_aa: CASRLSGTTYEQYF; cdr3_nt: TGCGCCAGCAGACTAAGCGGGACGACCTACGAGCAGTACTTC
j_call: TRBJ1-5; d_call: -; v_call: TRBV20-1; clone_size: -; cdr3_aa: CSARSGREVGPQHF; cdr3_nt: TGCAGTGCCAGGAGCGGCAGGGAGGTAGGGCCCCAGCATTTT
j_call: TRBJ2-4; d_call: -; v_call: TRBV27; clone_size: few; cdr3_aa: CASSFGAKNIQYF; cdr3_nt: TGTGCCAGCAGTTTTGGGGCCAAAAACATTCAGTACTTC
j_call: TRBJ2-7; d_call: -; v_call: TRBV20-1; clone_size: few; cdr3_aa: CRAAGYYEQYF; cdr3_nt: TGCAGGGCGGCAGGCTACTACGAGCAGTACTTC
j_call: TRBJ1-6; d_call: -; v_call: TRBV11-2; clone_size: many; cdr3_aa: CASSHELRGPDSPLHF; cdr3_nt: TGTGCCAGCAGCCACGAATTGAGAGGGCCGGATTCACCCCTCCACTTT
j_call: TRBJ2-5; d_call: TRBD1; v_call: TRBV11-2; clone_size: many; cdr3_aa: CASSSTGGRETQYF; cdr3_nt: TGTGCCAGCAGCTCCACAGGGGGTAGGGAGACCCAGTACTTC
j_call: TRBJ2-3; d_call: TRBD2; v_call: TRBV3-1; clone_size: many; cdr3_aa: CASSPLAGVPDTQYF; cdr3_nt: TGTGCCAGCAGCCCACTAGCGGGGGTACCAGATACGCAGTATTTT
j_call: TRBJ2-1; d_call: -; v_call: TRBV4-1; clone_size: -; cdr3_aa: CAGSHRRGTGNEQFF; cdr3_nt: TGCGCCGGCAGCCATCGGCGGGGTACGGGGAATGAGCAGTTCTTC
j_call: TRBJ2-3; d_call: -; v_call: TRBV29-1; clone_size: -; cdr3_aa: CSVGVSTDTQYF; cdr3_nt: TGCAGCGTTGGGGTTAGCACAGATACGCAGTATTTT
j_call: TRBJ2-1; d_call: -; v_call: TRBV3-1; clone_size: few; cdr3_aa: CASSQDQRSSYNEQFF; cdr3_nt: TGTGCCAGCAGCCAAGATCAGCGGAGCTCCTACAATGAGCAGTTCTTC
j_call: TRBJ2-7; d_call: -; v_call: TRBV10-3; clone_size: many; cdr3_aa: CAISDMSWEQYF; cdr3_nt: TGTGCCATCAGTGATATGTCTTGGGAGCAGTACTTC
j_call: TRBJ2-7; d_call: -; v_call: TRBV14; clone_size: many; cdr3_aa: CASSRSSYEQYF; cdr3_nt: TGTGCCAGCAGCCGAAGCTCCTACGAGCAGTACTTC
j_call: TRBJ1-2; d_call: -; v_call: TRBV20-1; clone_size: many; cdr3_aa: CSALGSMDGYTF; cdr3_nt: TGCAGTGCCCTAGGCTCCATGGATGGCTACACCTTC
j_call: TRBJ2-4; d_call: -; v_call: TRBV5-1; clone_size: once; cdr3_aa: CASSWGGTKNIQYF; cdr3_nt: TGCGCCAGCAGTTGGGGGGGCACCAAAAACATTCAGTACTTC
j_call: TRBJ2-7; d_call: TRBD2; v_call: TRBV6-2/TRBV6-3; clone_size: -; cdr3_aa: CASSPGLVGYEQYF; cdr3_nt: TGTGCCAGCAGCCCCGGACTAGTTGGCTACGAGCAGTACTTC
j_call: TRBJ2-1; d_call: -; v_call: TRBV19; clone_size: -; cdr3_aa: CASSIIGNEQFF; cdr3_nt: TGTGCCAGTAGTATAATAGGGAATGAGCAGTTCTTC
j_call: TRBJ1-1; d_call: -; v_call: TRBV15; clone_size: few; cdr3_aa: CATSPGGITGAFF; cdr3_nt: TGTGCCACCAGTCCCGGGGGGATAACTGGAGCTTTCTTT
j_call: TRBJ2-1; d_call: TRBD2; v_call: TRBV7-8; clone_size: many; cdr3_aa: CASSLASAGVNEQFF; cdr3_nt: TGTGCCAGCAGCTTAGCCTCGGCGGGAGTCAATGAGCAGTTCTTC
j_call: TRBJ2-1; d_call: -; v_call: TRBV7-2; clone_size: many; cdr3_aa: CASSLAVGRNEQFF; cdr3_nt: TGTGCCAGCAGCTTAGCGGTGGGAAGGAATGAGCAGTTCTTC
j_call: TRBJ2-3; d_call: -; v_call: TRBV20-1; clone_size: many; cdr3_aa: CSARENFSSGDRSTDTQYF; cdr3_nt: TGCAGTGCTAGAGAGAATTTTTCCTCGGGTGACCGCAGCACAGATACGCAGTATTTT
j_call: TRBJ2-5; d_call: -; v_call: TRBV11-2; clone_size: -; cdr3_aa: CASSRLQETQYF; cdr3_nt: TGTGCCAGCAGCCGACTACAAGAGACCCAGTACTTC
j_call: TRBJ2-5; d_call: -; v_call: TRBV6-2/TRBV6-3; clone_size: -; cdr3_aa: CASSYSPQRETQYF; cdr3_nt: TGTGCCAGCAGTTACTCGCCGCAACGAGAGACCCAGTACTTC
j_call: TRBJ2-7; d_call: -; v_call: TRBV20-1; clone_size: -; cdr3_aa: CSAYPRRANYEQYF; cdr3_nt: TGCAGTGCCTACCCGAGGAGGGCCAACTACGAGCAGTACTTC
j_call: TRBJ2-1; d_call: -; v_call: TRBV2; clone_size: -; cdr3_aa: CASSRTGGLAGDRHEQFF; cdr3_nt: TGTGCCAGCTCCCGGACAGGGGGCCTAGCGGGAGATCGTCATGAGCAGTTCTTC
j_call: TRBJ1-2; d_call: TRBD1; v_call: TRBV28; clone_size: -; cdr3_aa: CASSGGDRYNYGYTF; cdr3_nt: TGTGCCAGCAGTGGGGGGGACAGGTACAACTATGGCTACACCTTC
j_call: TRBJ1-5; d_call: -; v_call: TRBV12-3/TRBV12-4; clone_size: few; cdr3_aa: CASTVGRGVPQHF; cdr3_nt: TGTGCCAGCACCGTGGGCAGGGGTGTGCCCCAGCATTTT
j_call: TRBJ1-1; d_call: -; v_call: TRBV28; clone_size: many; cdr3_aa: CASNTEGGFTEAFF; cdr3_nt: TGTGCCAGCAATACCGAGGGGGGTTTCACTGAAGCTTTCTTT
j_call: TRBJ2-5; d_call: -; v_call: TRBV9; clone_size: many; cdr3_aa: CASSPRRGGWQETQYF; cdr3_nt: TGTGCCAGCAGCCCGAGACGGGGCGGGTGGCAAGAGACCCAGTACTTC
j_call: TRBJ2-7; d_call: TRBD2; v_call: TRBV6-2/TRBV6-3; clone_size: -; cdr3_aa: CASSSPASGKEGEQYF; cdr3_nt: TGTGCCAGCAGTTCCCCAGCTAGCGGGAAAGAGGGCGAGCAGTACTTC
j_call: TRBJ1-5; d_call: -; v_call: TRBV20-1; clone_size: many; cdr3_aa: CSASLRSNQPQHF; cdr3_nt: TGCAGTGCTAGTTTACGGAGCAATCAGCCCCAGCATTTT
j_call: TRBJ1-1; d_call: TRBD1; v_call: TRBV29-1; clone_size: many; cdr3_aa: CSVQGQGRAFF; cdr3_nt: TGCAGCGTCCAAGGACAGGGTCGAGCTTTCTTT
j_call: TRBJ2-1; d_call: TRBD2; v_call: TRBV9; clone_size: -; cdr3_aa: CASSVGVAGGRNEQFF; cdr3_nt: TGTGCCAGCAGCGTAGGAGTCGCGGGAGGGAGGAATGAGCAGTTCTTC
j_call: TRBJ2-3; d_call: TRBD2; v_call: TRBV29-1; clone_size: many; cdr3_aa: CSVEVRSGRAADTQYF; cdr3_nt: TGCAGCGTTGAAGTTCGCAGCGGGAGGGCCGCAGATACGCAGTATTTT
j_call: TRBJ2-1; d_call: -; v_call: TRBV4-2; clone_size: many; cdr3_aa: CASSQDHESYNEQFF; cdr3_nt: TGTGCCAGCAGCCAAGATCACGAATCCTACAATGAGCAGTTCTTC
j_call: TRBJ2-7; d_call: TRBD1; v_call: TRBV29-1; clone_size: -; cdr3_aa: CSVEDLDRGVSYEQYF; cdr3_nt: TGCAGCGTTGAAGATCTGGACAGGGGAGTGTCCTACGAGCAGTACTTC
j_call: TRBJ2-1; d_call: TRBD1; v_call: TRBV6-6; clone_size: many; cdr3_aa: CASSVTGNEQFF; cdr3_nt: TGTGCCAGCAGTGTGACAGGGAATGAGCAGTTCTTC
j_call: TRBJ2-1; d_call: TRBD2; v_call: TRBV12-3/TRBV12-4; clone_size: -; cdr3_aa: CASSPDTSGSAYNEQFF; cdr3_nt: TGTGCCAGCAGTCCAGATACTAGCGGGAGCGCCTACAATGAGCAGTTCTTC
j_call: TRBJ1-6; d_call: -; v_call: TRBV29-1; clone_size: many; cdr3_aa: CSVVLRGALHF; cdr3_nt: TGCAGCGTTGTGCTGCGAGGGGCCCTCCACTTT
j_call: TRBJ2-1; d_call: -; v_call: TRBV29-1; clone_size: many; cdr3_aa: CSVESGFGNEQFF; cdr3_nt: TGCAGCGTTGAATCCGGCTTTGGAAATGAGCAGTTCTTC
j_call: TRBJ2-3; d_call: -; v_call: TRBV19; clone_size: few; cdr3_aa: CASNESPSTDTQYF; cdr3_nt: TGTGCCAGTAACGAGAGTCCTAGCACAGATACGCAGTATTTT
j_call: TRBJ2-1; d_call: -; v_call: TRBV20-1; clone_size: many; cdr3_aa: CSARGRHAANEQFF; cdr3_nt: TGCAGTGCTAGAGGCCGTCACGCGGCGAATGAGCAGTTCTTC
j_call: TRBJ2-7; d_call: -; v_call: TRBV2; clone_size: -; cdr3_aa: CANSNTGTEQYF; cdr3_nt: TGTGCCAACAGCAACACGGGGACCGAGCAGTACTTC
j_call: TRBJ2-7; d_call: TRBD2; v_call: TRBV9; clone_size: -; cdr3_aa: CASSVGAGGRYEQYF; cdr3_nt: TGTGCCAGCAGCGTCGGGGCGGGGGGCCGCTACGAGCAGTACTTC
j_call: TRBJ2-3; d_call: TRBD2; v_call: TRBV6-4; clone_size: many; cdr3_aa: CASSGTSGTDTQYF; cdr3_nt: TGTGCCAGCAGTGGGACTAGCGGCACAGATACGCAGTATTTT